Below, one T cell receptor (beta chain) is given with its context. The entry originates in a study of siplizumab effects on memory and regulatory T cells. The germline V gene encodes CDR1 MDHEN and CDR2 SYDVKM. This CDR3 spans 12 amino acids. Between the trimmed V and J ends, which lost 0 bases and 7 bases, there was a span of 6 bases. Clones were sequenced by immunoSEQ multiplex PCR, and TCRdb holds only the in-frame ones, with some missing. The table shows some 46,000 clones, with over 90% occurring only once. The sequencing sample was made of CD8+ T cells sorted from blood. This receptor was identified in a human donor in good health. V and J are TRBV28 and TRBJ1-1, with D uncertain. As DNA, the CDR3 is TGTGCCAGCAGTTTATGGGGGAATGAAGCTTTCTTT. It translates to CASSLWGNEAFF.